This TCR beta chain is drawn from a study of OX40 agonist ivuxolimab in advanced cancers. The overall study: The study treated patients with ivuxolimab, an agonistic anti-OX40 (CD134) antibody. Study conclusions and caveats: The work left the antigen specificity of expanded peripheral T cells undetermined.

Here immunoSEQ multiplex PCR was the method, and the copy in TCRdb shows in-frame clones only, minus some. The table records around 55,000 clones, about 88% of them present only once. The CDR3 has 14 residues. A word on this clone: Its antigen is unknown.

The rearrangement uses TRBV21-1 and TRBJ1-2; the table's D call, TRBD1, was not checked against the DNA. TRBV21-1 is recorded as a pseudogene. The receptor was isolated from an adult with an advanced solid tumor such as melanoma, head and neck, liver or kidney cancer. Specimen: CD4+ or CD8+ T cells sorted from blood, collected in a trial of the OX40 agonist ivuxolimab. The CDR3 is CASSSQGGGYGYTF. The CDR3 DNA sequence: TGTGCCAGCAGCTCCCAGGGGGGAGGCTATGGCTACACCTTC.